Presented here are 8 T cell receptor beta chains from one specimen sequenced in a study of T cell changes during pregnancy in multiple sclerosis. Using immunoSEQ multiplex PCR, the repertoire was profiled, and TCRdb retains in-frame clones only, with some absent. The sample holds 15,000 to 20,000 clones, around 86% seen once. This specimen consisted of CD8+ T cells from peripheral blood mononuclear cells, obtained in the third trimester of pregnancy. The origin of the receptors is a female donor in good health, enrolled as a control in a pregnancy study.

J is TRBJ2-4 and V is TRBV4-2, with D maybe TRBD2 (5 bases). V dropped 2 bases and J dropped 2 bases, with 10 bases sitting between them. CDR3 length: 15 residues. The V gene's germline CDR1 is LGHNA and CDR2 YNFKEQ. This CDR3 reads CASSQNVGTKNIQYF. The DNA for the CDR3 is TGTGCCAGCAGCCAAAATGTCGGGACCAAAAACATTCAGTACTTC.

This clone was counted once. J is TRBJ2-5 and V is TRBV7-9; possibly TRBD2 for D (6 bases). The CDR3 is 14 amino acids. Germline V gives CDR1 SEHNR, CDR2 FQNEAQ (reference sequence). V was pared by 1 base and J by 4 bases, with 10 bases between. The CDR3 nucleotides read TGTGCCAGCAGCTTAGTCGAGGAGGGAGAGACCCAGTACTTC. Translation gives CASSLVEEGETQYF. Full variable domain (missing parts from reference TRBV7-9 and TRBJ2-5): DTGVSQNPRHKITKRGQNVTFRCDPISEHNRLYWYRQTLGQGPEFLTYFQNEAQLEKSRLLSDRFSAERPKGSFSTLEIQRTEQGDSAMYLCASSLVEEGETQYFGPGTRLLVL.

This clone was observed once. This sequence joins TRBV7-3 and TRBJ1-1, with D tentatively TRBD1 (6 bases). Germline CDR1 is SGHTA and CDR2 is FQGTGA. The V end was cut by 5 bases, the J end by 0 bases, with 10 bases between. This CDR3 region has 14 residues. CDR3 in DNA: TGTGCCAGCAGCCCCGGGACAATGAACACTGAAGCTTTCTTT. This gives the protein CASSPGTMNTEAFF.

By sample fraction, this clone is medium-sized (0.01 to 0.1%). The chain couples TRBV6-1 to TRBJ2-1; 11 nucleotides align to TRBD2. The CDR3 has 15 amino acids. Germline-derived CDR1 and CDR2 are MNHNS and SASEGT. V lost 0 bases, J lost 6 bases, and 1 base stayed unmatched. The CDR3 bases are TGTGCCAGCAGTGAAGCTAGCGGGGGGGCCAATGAGCAGTTCTTC. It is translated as CASSEASGGANEQFF.

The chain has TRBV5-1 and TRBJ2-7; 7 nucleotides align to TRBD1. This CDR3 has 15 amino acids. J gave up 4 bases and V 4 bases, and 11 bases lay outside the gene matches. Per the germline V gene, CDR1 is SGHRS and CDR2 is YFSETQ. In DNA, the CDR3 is TGCGCCAGCAGCCCCGACAGGGCCATTTGGTACGAGCAGTACTTC. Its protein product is CASSPDRAIWYEQYF.

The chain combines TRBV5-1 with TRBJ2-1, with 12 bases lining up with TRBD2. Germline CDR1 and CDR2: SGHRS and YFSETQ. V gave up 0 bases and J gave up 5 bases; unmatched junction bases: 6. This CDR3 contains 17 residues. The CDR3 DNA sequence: TGCGCCAGCAGCTTGGGTTGGACTAGCGGGAATGACAATGAGCAGTTCTTC. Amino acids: CASSLGWTSGNDNEQFF.

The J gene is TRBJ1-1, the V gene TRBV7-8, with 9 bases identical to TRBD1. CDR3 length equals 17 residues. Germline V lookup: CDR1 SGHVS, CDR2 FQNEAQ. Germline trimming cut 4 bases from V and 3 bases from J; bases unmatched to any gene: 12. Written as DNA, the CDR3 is TGTGCCAGCAGCTCCCACGAAATCGGGACAGGGTACACTGAAGCTTTCTTT. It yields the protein CASSSHEIGTGYTEAFF.

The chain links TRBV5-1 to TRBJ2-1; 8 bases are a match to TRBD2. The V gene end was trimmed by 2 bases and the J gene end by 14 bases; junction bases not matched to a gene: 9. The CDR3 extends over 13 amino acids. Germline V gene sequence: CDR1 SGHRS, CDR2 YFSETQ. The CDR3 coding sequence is TGCGCCAGCAGCTTTTCCCCCGGGGGGGCGAAGTTCTTC. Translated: CASSFSPGGAKFF. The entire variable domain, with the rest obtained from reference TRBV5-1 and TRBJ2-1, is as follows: KAGVTQTPRYLIKTRGQQVTLSCSPISGHRSVSWYQQTPGQGLQFLFEYFSETQRNKGNFPGRFSGRQFSNSRSEMNVSTLELGDSALYLCASSFSPGGAKFFGPGTRLTVL.